A single sample gave rise to the 20 T cell receptor beta chains below, sequenced in a study of lymphopenia after photon versus proton radiotherapy. The table came from immunoSEQ multiplex PCR; TCRdb's copy has only in-frame clones and leaves some out. The sample yields 53,000 or so clones, 83% seen once. The sequencing used peripheral blood, collected from a patient treated with photon-based radiotherapy. The source is a man aged 50-59 years with gastric cancer.

For the CDR3, the DNA is TGTGCCAGTAGGACGGACAGCAACTATGGCTACACCTTC. Encoded protein: CASRTDSNYGYTF. V and J are TRBV19 and TRBJ1-2, with D perhaps TRBD1 (6 bases). Trimming pared 6 bases from V and 2 bases from J, leaving 10 bases between. The CDR3 runs 13 residues. Germline V gene data show CDR1 as LNHDA and CDR2 as SQIVND (reference sequence). The complete variable domain, with remaining parts taken from reference TRBV19 and TRBJ1-2, reads DGGITQSPKYLFRKEGQNVTLSCEQNLNHDAMYWYRQDPGQGLRLIYYSQIVNDFQKGDIAEGYSVSREKKESFPLTVTSAQKNPTAFYLCASRTDSNYGYTFGSGTRLTVV.

This chain uses TRBV4-1 with TRBJ2-2; no reliable D call. Per the germline V gene, CDR1 is MGHRA and CDR2 is YSYEKL. The CDR3 extends over 16 amino acids. Trimming shortened V by 0 bases and J by 7 bases, and 15 bases separated the two germline ends. Here the CDR3 DNA reads TGCGCCAGCAGCCAAGATCGGGCCAGCTTTAGCGGGGAGCTGTTTTTT. Its protein product is CASSQDRASFSGELFF.

The gene calls are TRBV5-4 and TRBJ1-1; 7 nucleotides align to TRBD1. V was clipped by 5 bases and J by 4 bases; unmatched bases: 11. The CDR3 is 15 amino acids. Germline V gene data show CDR1 as SGHNT and CDR2 as YYREEE (reference sequence). This chain's CDR3 is CASSQYRGGSTEAFF. The DNA for the CDR3 is TGTGCCAGCAGTCAATACAGGGGCGGGTCCACTGAAGCTTTCTTT.

J is TRBJ2-7 and V is TRBV29-1; 7 nucleotides align to TRBD1. V lost 5 bases and J lost 0; bases outside the gene matches: 7. Germline CDR1 is SQVTM and CDR2 is ANQGSEA. The length of the CDR3 is 14 residues. The CDR3 loop is CSVLRDRSSYEQYF. In DNA form, the CDR3 reads TGCAGCGTTCTCCGGGACAGAAGCTCCTACGAGCAGTACTTC.

This rearrangement joins TRBV7-9 to TRBJ1-2; 8 bases match TRBD1. Germline CDR1 and CDR2: SEHNR and FQNEAQ (reference sequence). CDR3 length: 14 amino acids. The ends lost 6 bases at V and 4 bases at J; junction bases unmatched: 7. CDR3 sequence: CASSNAGQGYGYTF. The CDR3 DNA follows: TGTGCCAGCAGTAACGCTGGACAGGGCTATGGCTACACCTTC.

The rearrangement joins TRBV4-1 to TRBJ2-7, with D perhaps matching TRBD1 (6 bases). CDR3 size: 15 residues. Germline-derived CDR1 and CDR2 are MGHRA and YSYEKL. V was trimmed by 1 base and J by 2 bases, leaving 12 bases between them. The CDR3 here is CASSQGLQGPYEQYF. The CDR3 DNA reads TGCGCCAGCAGCCAAGGGTTACAGGGCCCCTACGAGCAGTACTTC.

V gene TRBV4-2 combines with J gene TRBJ2-2; D gene uncertain. The CDR3 runs to 15 residues. V dropped 0 bases and J dropped 4 bases, with 9 bases sitting between them. Per the germline V gene, CDR1 is LGHNA and CDR2 is YNFKEQ. CDR3 in DNA: TGTGCCAGCAGCCAAGATGAAGGAACCACCGGGGAGCTGTTTTTT. This sequence encodes CASSQDEGTTGELFF.

The J gene is TRBJ1-1, the V gene TRBV5-1, with unresolved D. The germline V gene encodes CDR1 SGHRS and CDR2 YFSETQ. The ends were cut back, 1 base at V and 2 bases at J, with 9 bases in the middle. The CDR3 is made up of 14 amino acids. The CDR3 DNA is TGCGCCAGCAGCTTGTCTAGCCCCAACACTGAAGCTTTCTTT. Amino acid sequence: CASSLSSPNTEAFF.

The genes are TRBV5-1 and TRBJ2-1; D unclear. CDR3 length: 16 residues. The V and J ends lost 0 bases and 0 bases respectively, with 10 bases between them. The V gene's germline CDR1 is SGHRS and CDR2 YFSETQ. The CDR3 region is CASSLGSVNSYNEQFF. CDR3 bases: TGCGCCAGCAGCTTGGGGTCGGTGAACTCCTACAATGAGCAGTTCTTC. Full variable domain (missing parts from reference TRBV5-1 and TRBJ2-1): KAGVTQTPRYLIKTRGQQVTLSCSPISGHRSVSWYQQTPGQGLQFLFEYFSETQRNKGNFPGRFSGRQFSNSRSEMNVSTLELGDSALYLCASSLGSVNSYNEQFFGPGTRLTVL.

This clone was seen only a few times. The V and J genes are TRBV2 and TRBJ1-2; D is perhaps TRBD1 (6 bases). V shed 5 bases and J shed 4 bases, with 8 bases lying between them. This CDR3 has 12 residues. CDR1 and CDR2 from the germline V gene are SNHLY and FYNNEI. The CDR3 DNA is TGTGCCAGCAGTCGACAGGTCTATGGCTACACCTTC. Encoded protein: CASSRQVYGYTF.

The chain has TRBV6-5 and TRBJ1-2; 9 bases fit TRBD1. The CDR3 loop spans 14 amino acids. After removal of 6 bases from V and 9 bases from J, the junction contained 11 bases not matched to a gene. Germline V gene lookup returns CDR1 MNHEY and CDR2 SVGAGI. CDR3 residues: CASRGQGSFLSYTF. DNA for the CDR3: TGTGCCAGCAGGGGACAGGGATCTTTTTTGAGCTACACCTTC.

The V call is TRBV11-2, the J call TRBJ2-1, with D perhaps being TRBD1 or TRBD2 (5 bases each). Germline V gives CDR1 SGHAT, CDR2 FQNNGV. The CDR3 spans 14 residues. The ends were cut back, 2 bases at V and 3 bases at J, with 8 bases in the middle. As DNA, the CDR3 is TGTGCCAGCAGCTTAAGTGGGGGCTACAATGAGCAGTTCTTC. Its protein is CASSLSGGYNEQFF.

This chain uses TRBV4-1 with TRBJ2-3, with 9 bases that match TRBD2. Germline V gene lookup returns CDR1 MGHRA and CDR2 YSYEKL. V lost 0 bases and J lost 8; bases outside the gene matches: 6. CDR3 size: 15 residues. DNA for the CDR3: TGCGCCAGCAGCCAAGATACCGGGACTAGCCGTACGCAGTATTTT. It specifies CASSQDTGTSRTQYF.

There are a few counts of this clone. The rearrangement uses TRBV5-1 and TRBJ2-2; TRBD2 agrees at 14 bases. This CDR3 spans 18 amino acids. The J segment lost 4 bases and the V segment lost 2 bases, leaving 7 bases of the junction unmatched. Germline assignment: CDR1 SGHRS and CDR2 YFSETQ. In DNA form, the CDR3 reads TGCGCCAGCAGCTTATATATCGGACTAGCGGGAGGCACCGGGGAGCTGTTTTTT. As protein: CASSLYIGLAGGTGELFF.

The gene calls are TRBV5-1 and TRBJ2-1; 9 bases agree with TRBD1. CDR3 size: 15 residues. The J segment lost 5 bases and the V segment lost 2 bases, leaving 5 bases of the junction unmatched. CDR1 is SGHRS and CDR2 is YFSETQ in the germline V gene. In DNA form, the CDR3 reads TGCGCCAGCAGCTTCGAGACAGGGGGGCACAATGAGCAGTTCTTC. Translation: CASSFETGGHNEQFF.

The chain employs TRBV5-4 and TRBJ1-1; no clear D gene. This CDR3 is 14 amino acids long. Between the trimmed V and J ends, which lost 0 bases and 9 bases, there was a span of 15 bases. Germline V gene data show CDR1 as SGHNT and CDR2 as YYREEE (reference sequence). CDR3 in DNA: TGTGCCAGCAGCTTGGAGAGTGGAACTAGAAAAGCTTTCTTT. Protein: CASSLESGTRKAFF.

In nucleotides, the CDR3 is TGTGCCAGCAGCCAAGAGTCACTAGCGGGACTACACTACGAGCAGTACTTC. As protein: CASSQESLAGLHYEQYF. The rearrangement joins TRBV4-2 to TRBJ2-7; 10 bases map to TRBD2. This CDR3 region has 17 residues. Germline lookup yields CDR1 LGHNA and CDR2 YNFKEQ. The V and J ends lost 0 bases and 3 bases, in that order; junction bases with no gene match: 8.

The chain couples TRBV6-6 to TRBJ1-2; possibly TRBD1 for D (6 bases). Germline V lookup: CDR1 MNHNY, CDR2 SVGAGI (reference sequence). V was pared by 4 bases and J by 2 bases, with 14 bases between. CDR3 length: 15 residues. CDR3 residues: CASSSRSGVNYGYTF. As DNA, the CDR3 is TGTGCCAGCAGTTCTCGATCAGGGGTGAACTATGGCTACACCTTC.

This chain joins TRBV19 and TRBJ1-2, with D uncertain. The CDR3 extends over 13 amino acids. In germline, CDR1 is LNHDA, CDR2 SQIVND (reference sequence). V shed 2 bases and J shed 4 bases, with 8 bases lying between them. The CDR3 loop reads CASSISAGYGYTF. The CDR3 DNA reads TGTGCCAGTAGTATATCGGCAGGCTATGGCTACACCTTC.

This clone was counted only a few times. The chain has TRBV18 and TRBJ2-3; TRBD2 aligns across 10 bases. Trimming at V came to 0 bases and at J to 5 bases, leaving 5 bases not matched to a gene. The CDR3 is made up of 16 amino acids. The germline gives CDR1 KGHSH, CDR2 LQKENI. The CDR3 protein is CASSPPGSGRVDTQYF. DNA for the CDR3: TGTGCCAGCTCACCACCAGGAAGCGGGAGGGTAGATACGCAGTATTTT.